This TCR beta chain is from a study of cytomegalovirus exposure and HLA in healthy donors. Germline trimming cut 4 bases from V and 7 bases from J; bases unmatched to any gene: 6. The CDR3 is 15 amino acids. Germline CDR1 reads MNHEY; CDR2 reads SMNVEV (reference sequence). Study-level results: The authors confirmed in vitro that three CMV-associated chains were specific for CMV antigens.

Generated by immunoSEQ multiplex PCR, the TCRdb table keeps only in-frame clones and is missing some. The table records 66,000 or so clones, 95% to 98% of them present only once. This clone was observed a single time. Its target is not known. The chain carries TRBV27 and TRBJ2-1; TRBD2 agrees at 11 bases. The source of this sequence is a woman between 18 and 29 years old in good health and CMV-seropositive. Sequenced sample: PBMCs. The CDR3 DNA reads TGTGCCAGCAGTTCACTAGCGGGAGTTGGGAATGAGCAGTTCTTC. Protein product: CASSSLAGVGNEQFF.